This T cell receptor (beta chain) was sequenced for a study of blood T cell repertoires in COVID-19. Study in general: Sites across the United States, Italy and Spain contributed samples from acute and convalescent COVID-19.

CDR3 size: 14 residues. V was trimmed by 1 base and J by 1 base, leaving 8 bases between them. Germline V lookup: CDR1 SEHNR, CDR2 FQNEAQ (reference sequence). Study processing details: Estimation of nucleated cell counts was performed using reference gene primer amplification. The method was immunoSEQ multiplex PCR; TCRdb's version includes in-frame clones alone and lacks a portion of them. The V and J calls and clone size are taken from that table; D and trimming were inferred from the DNA. The table lists under 500,000 clones, around 88% of them singletons. This sequence was found in a woman aged 25 to 39 with acute or convalescent COVID-19. The sequencing sample was made of peripheral blood. V is TRBV7-9 and J is TRBJ2-7; tentatively, D is TRBD1 (6 bases). The CDR3 DNA reads TGTGCCAGCAGCTTAGGCAGGGGATCCTACGAGCAGTACTTC. Its translation is CASSLGRGSYEQYF.